The T cell receptor (beta chain) under discussion was sequenced for a study of cytotoxic CD8 clonotypes in ibrutinib-treated CLL. The length of the CDR3 is 11 residues. V was clipped by 6 bases and J by 10 bases, with 10 bases between them. The germline CDR1 and CDR2 sequences are SNHLY and FYNNEI. Profiled with immunoSEQ multiplex PCR; TCRdb holds only in-frame clones, not every one. The repertoire includes 160,000 or so clones, approximately 91% of them detected once, and 3% to 3.5% sits in the top ten. The clonotype was recovered from a human donor with chronic lymphocytic leukemia. This chain links TRBV2 with TRBJ2-1; D is possibly TRBD1 or TRBD2 (6 bases each). The sequencing used PBMCs, collected at disease progression, from a patient treated with ibrutinib. The CDR3 region is CASRGGGEQFF. The CDR3 nucleotides read TGTGCCAGCAGAGGGGGAGGCGAGCAGTTCTTC.